The T cell receptor (beta chain) under discussion was sequenced for a study of cytomegalovirus exposure and HLA in healthy donors. Turning to this clone: Its antigen is currently unknown.

Study results and limitations: As a later analysis revealed, the rate of TCR association differed by HLA locus, with DRB1 most and HLA-C fewest. Equally common other TCR beta chains were less clonally expanded than HLA-associated ones, a later analysis found. There were a few CMV-associated chains whose specificity for CMV antigens was confirmed in vitro. TRBV6-2, TRBV6-3 and some other V segments were unresolvable in 87-base-pair reads.

Trimming took 0 bases from V and 1 from J, leaving 6 bases between them. The CDR3 length is 14 residues. Germline V gene sequence: CDR1 LGHNA, CDR2 YNFKEQ. Primers: 60 Vbeta forward and 13 Jbeta reverse. Here immunoSEQ multiplex PCR was the method, and the copy in TCRdb shows in-frame clones only, minus some. The table includes about 55,000 clones, 55% to 75% detected once. This TCR was recovered from a man aged 35 to 55 in good health and CMV-seropositive. The V gene is TRBV4-2, the J gene TRBJ1-1, with TRBD1 as a possible D gene (5 bases). Sequencing input: PBMCs. CDR3 region: CASSQDRENTEAFF. CDR3 coding DNA: TGTGCCAGCAGCCAAGACAGGGAGAACACTGAAGCTTTCTTT.